These 19 T cell receptor beta chains were all obtained from the same sample, sequenced in a study of PD-L1 blockade in urothelial cancer. Time point: peripheral blood 6 weeks after treatment start. Some clones are missing from TCRdb's copy, which holds only in-frame ones; the method was immunoSEQ multiplex PCR. The sample holds approximately 120,000 clones, about 82% seen once. Sequences were derived from PBMCs, sampled around atezolizumab (anti-PD-L1) treatment. These receptors originate from a man aged 45-65 years with urothelial cancer.

This clone occurred once. This chain uses TRBV5-1 with TRBJ2-7, with 14 nucleotides matching TRBD2. The V segment lost 4 bases and the J segment 0 bases; nucleotides outside the gene matches: 9. CDR1 and CDR2 from the germline V gene are SGHRS and YFSETQ. The CDR3 length is 18 residues. The CDR3 region has the DNA TGCGCCAGCAGCCCAGGACTAGCGGGAGGTGCAAGCTCCTACGAGCAGTACTTC. This codes for CASSPGLAGGASSYEQYF.

This clone was found once. The rearrangement links TRBV25-1 to TRBJ2-5, with D hard to call. The CDR3 is made up of 15 amino acids. V lost 1 base and J 0 bases, leaving 9 bases between the germline ends. The germline gives CDR1 MGHDK, CDR2 SYGVNS. The CDR3: CASSEWAANQETQYF. For the CDR3, the DNA is TGTGCCAGCAGTGAATGGGCAGCCAACCAAGAGACCCAGTACTTC.

V gene TRBV6-5 combines with J gene TRBJ2-5, with no clear D. The CDR3 spans 12 residues. The V end was cut by 6 bases, the J end by 9 bases, with 14 bases between. Germline loops: CDR1 MNHEY, CDR2 SVGAGI. CDR3 sequence reads: CASRPTLGAQYF. CDR3 DNA: TGTGCCAGCAGGCCGACTTTAGGAGCCCAGTACTTC.

The genes are TRBV2 and TRBJ1-6, with TRBD1 identical over 7 bases. The CDR3 extends over 17 amino acids. V gave up 7 bases and J gave up 5 bases; unmatched junction bases: 14. Germline CDR1 is SNHLY and CDR2 is FYNNEI. CDR3: CASNLRASTGNNSPLHF. CDR3 DNA: TGTGCCAGCAATCTGCGCGCTTCGACAGGGAATAATTCACCCCTCCACTTT.

The J gene is TRBJ2-3, the V gene TRBV18; D is ambiguous. The V gene's germline CDR1 is KGHSH and CDR2 LQKENI. This CDR3 region has 14 residues. The V gene lost 0 bases and the J gene lost 0 bases, with 4 bases spanning the gap. The CDR3 loop is CASSPPESTDTQYF. The CDR3 region has the DNA TGTGCCAGCTCACCACCAGAGAGCACAGATACGCAGTATTTT.

Note on this clone: This sample also contains other DNA sequences that code for the same CDR3. CDR3 amino acids: CASSAGTGSGANVLTF. The CDR3 coding sequence is TGCGCCAGCAGCGCCGGGACAGGGTCCGGGGCCAACGTCCTGACTTTC. V is TRBV5-1 and J is TRBJ2-6; 9 bases are a match to TRBD1. The germline CDR1 and CDR2 sequences are SGHRS and YFSETQ. The length of the CDR3 is 16 residues. V lost 4 bases, J lost 4 bases, and 6 bases stayed unmatched.

This clone appeared a single time. Within the sample, other DNA sequences also encode this same CDR3. The CDR3 nucleotides read TGTGCCTGGAGTGTAGCAGGGTTGCACACTGAAGCTTTCTTT. Translated, it gives CAWSVAGLHTEAFF. V gene TRBV30 combines with J gene TRBJ1-1; D may be TRBD1 (5 bases). The germline V gene encodes CDR1 GTSNPN and CDR2 SVGIG (reference sequence). The ends were cut back, 0 bases at V and 3 bases at J, with 11 bases in the middle. CDR3 size: 14 residues.

The chain carries TRBV28 and TRBJ1-1, with TRBD1 identical over 8 bases. CDR1 is MDHEN and CDR2 is SYDVKM in the germline V gene. The CDR3 has 15 residues. J gave up 0 bases and V 5 bases, and 5 bases lay outside the gene matches. This CDR3 reads CASSPSGGLNTEAFF. In DNA, the CDR3 is TGTGCCAGCAGTCCCTCAGGGGGCTTGAACACTGAAGCTTTCTTT.

The CDR3 loop reads CASSEGPGVNEKLFF. CDR3 coding DNA: TGTGCCAGCAGTGAAGGACCGGGGGTTAATGAAAAACTGTTTTTT. The chain has TRBV6-1 and TRBJ1-4, with D possibly TRBD1 on 5 matching bases. The ends were cut back, 1 base at V and 4 bases at J, with 10 bases in the middle. Per germline, CDR1 MNHNS and CDR2 SASEGT. This CDR3 has 15 residues.

The chain carries TRBV28 and TRBJ1-2; 10 bases are shared with TRBD1. CDR1 is MDHEN, CDR2 SYDVKM, per germline. CDR3 length: 15 amino acids. Trimming cost V 5 bases and J 3 bases; bases outside gene matches: 6. The CDR3 DNA reads as TGTGCCAGCAGTCCTTCGACAGGGGGCTACTATGGCTACACCTTC. Protein sequence: CASSPSTGGYYGYTF.

This chain connects TRBV15 to TRBJ2-1, with D unclear. CDR1 is LNHNV, CDR2 YYDKDF, per germline (reference sequence). Deletions cut 3 bases from V and 10 bases from J, with 13 bases between. The CDR3 is 13 residues long. The CDR3 DNA reads TGTGCCACCAGCAGGCAGTCCTCATGGGAGCAGTTCTTC. Translation gives CATSRQSSWEQFF.

The chain employs TRBV28 and TRBJ2-2, with D uncertain. The length of the CDR3 is 13 residues. V lost 6 bases and J lost 6, with 11 bases in between. The germline V gene has CDR1 MDHEN and CDR2 SYDVKM. CDR3 sequence (DNA): TGTGCCAGCAGACTCGGTGCGGCCGGGGAGCTGTTTTTT. Amino acid sequence: CASRLGAAGELFF.

This chain joins TRBV7-8 and TRBJ2-3, with no clear D. V dropped 4 bases and J dropped 4 bases, with 9 bases sitting between them. Germline CDR1 is SGHVS and CDR2 is FQNEAQ. The CDR3 covers 13 residues. Written as DNA, the CDR3 is TGTGCCAGCAGCTCTTCTATGCCAGATACGCAGTATTTT. This encodes CASSSSMPDTQYF.

The chain is built from TRBV5-6 and TRBJ2-7; 8 bases agree with TRBD1. The junction had 7 bases not matched to a gene; V was cut back by 4 bases and J by 1 base. Germline CDR1 SGHDT, CDR2 YYEEEE. CDR3 size: 15 residues. The DNA of the CDR3 is TGTGCCAGCAGCGGGACCGGGACAGGTTCCTACGAGCAGTACTTC. It specifies CASSGTGTGSYEQYF.

V is TRBV30 and J is TRBJ2-1, with 7 bases lining up with TRBD2. CDR3 length: 14 residues. J was trimmed by 5 bases and V by 3 bases; bases with no gene match: 7. In germline, CDR1 is GTSNPN, CDR2 SVGIG (reference sequence). Here the CDR3 DNA reads TGTGCCTGGAGAAGGCTAGCGGTCAACAATGAGCAGTTCTTC. Translated, it gives CAWRRLAVNNEQFF. Full variable domain (rest looked up from reference TRBV30 and TRBJ2-1): SQTIHQWPATLVQPVGSPLSLECTVEGTSNPNLYWYRQAAGRGLQLLFYSVGIGQISSEVPQNLSASRPQDRQFILSSKKLLLSDSGFYLCAWRRLAVNNEQFFGPGTRLTVL.

The count of this clone is one. V and J are TRBV19 and TRBJ2-3, with a weak D call TRBD2 (5 bases). This CDR3 spans 14 amino acids. Trimming shortened V by 4 bases and J by 0 bases, and 8 bases separated the two germline ends. Germline assignment: CDR1 LNHDA and CDR2 SQIVND (reference sequence). The CDR3 nucleotides are TGTGCCAGTAGTACGACTATAAGCACAGATACGCAGTATTTT. Translated: CASSTTISTDTQYF.

The chain combines TRBV19 with TRBJ2-1, with D perhaps TRBD2 (5 bases). Trimming cost V 5 bases and J 4 bases, with 12 bases left between them. The CDR3 spans 14 residues. The germline CDR1 and CDR2 sequences are LNHDA and SQIVND (reference sequence). The CDR3 coding sequence is TGTGCCAGTAGTCCCACACCGGGGTACAATGAGCAGTTCTTC. Translating gives CASSPTPGYNEQFF.

This CDR3 is CASSFDGIQETQYF. CDR3 nucleotides: TGTGCCAGCAGCTTTGACGGGATCCAAGAGACCCAGTACTTC. V usage is TRBV7-9 and J usage is TRBJ2-5, with D perhaps TRBD2 (5 bases). Germline V gene sequence: CDR1 SEHNR, CDR2 FQNEAQ (reference sequence). CDR3 length: 14 residues. Trimming shortened V by 3 bases and J by 1 base, and 9 bases separated the two germline ends. Combining the CDR3 with reference TRBV7-9 and TRBJ2-5 gives the whole variable domain DTGVSQNPRHKITKRGQNVTFRCDPISEHNRLYWYRQTLGQGPEFLTYFQNEAQLEKSRLLSDRFSAERPKGSFSTLEIQRTEQGDSAMYLCASSFDGIQETQYFGPGTRLLVL.

CDR3 nucleotides: TGTGCCAGAAGGCCGGGACAGTTCACAGATACGCAGTATTTT. The encoded protein is CARRPGQFTDTQYF. The chain links TRBV6-4 to TRBJ2-3; 7 nucleotides match TRBD1. Germline CDR1 MRHNA, CDR2 SNTAGT. With 9 bases clipped from V and 2 bases from J, the junction kept 8 bases outside the gene matches. This CDR3 is 14 amino acids long.